The clone carrying this T cell receptor beta chain was detected a few times. Between the trimmed V and J ends, which lost 1 base and 2 bases, there was a span of 9 bases. Germline V gene lookup returns CDR1 SGHVS and CDR2 FQNEAQ. The CDR3 extends over 14 amino acids. Measured with immunoSEQ multiplex PCR; TCRdb has only the in-frame clones, and not every one. The sample lists a few hundred thousand clones, about 89% occurring once. The data derive from a study of blood T cell repertoires in COVID-19. Study in general: From T cells, B-cell-depleted T cells, or PBMCs came the material, which was cDNA or gDNA.

The TCR was taken from a man aged 35 to 55 who had recovered from COVID-19. Material for sequencing was peripheral blood. The V gene is TRBV7-8, the J gene TRBJ2-7; D perhaps matches TRBD2 (6 bases). CDR3 loop: CASSLGPGAYEQYF. In DNA, the CDR3 is TGTGCCAGCAGCTTAGGGCCGGGGGCCTACGAGCAGTACTTC.